The clone carrying this T cell receptor beta chain came up a few times. The source of the sample is a study of blood T cells in healthy people across ages. Germline V lookup: CDR1 MNHNS, CDR2 SASEGT. This CDR3 region has 13 residues. It was with a sample-barcoded 5' primer and a J-beta primer mix that a second PCR of roughly 7 to 12 cycles was run. TCRdb re-called the 5' RACE reads through MiXCR, storing one row per CDR3 protein. Of about 780,000 distinct CDR3 sequences listed, roughly 24% are singletons. These data were also reused for a study on T cells of mothers and their children. Per that study: Maternal samples each gave over 9.5 million TCR beta CDR3 reads, and child samples some 2.8 million each.

Sequencing was carried out using blood. The sequence was obtained from a boy aged 5-17 years in good health. The rearrangement links TRBV6-1 to TRBJ1-5, with 7 bases lining up with TRBD1. The CDR3 sequence: CAGGQLQWQPQHF. The CDR3 nucleotides read TGTGCAGGGGGCCAGCTTCAATGGCAGCCCCAGCATTTT.